This T cell receptor (beta chain) derives from a study of cytomegalovirus exposure and HLA in healthy donors. Study-wide context: Membership in the Caucasian-associated ancestry cluster was found for 75% to 90% of a few hundred genotyped donors.

Regarding the study as a whole: Accurate HLA-A and HLA-B prediction from TCR beta sequences was reported for most subjects. In vitro testing confirmed a few CMV-associated chains as specific for CMV antigens.

Researchers ran the PCR with 60 Vbeta and 13 Jbeta primers. Measured with immunoSEQ multiplex PCR; TCRdb has only the in-frame clones, and not every one. The data include roughly 54,000 clones; the top ten clones carry 10% to 15%. Trimming pared 0 bases from V and 2 bases from J, leaving 12 bases between. CDR1 SGHNT and CDR2 YYREEE come from the germline V gene (reference sequence). This CDR3 spans 15 amino acids. With respect to this clone: Its antigen is not known.

The clonotype was recovered from a woman aged 25 to 39 in good health and CMV-seropositive. Material for sequencing was PBMCs. The chain combines TRBV5-4 with TRBJ2-7; the D gene is possibly TRBD1 (7 bases). The CDR3 reads CASSLASGGTYEQYF. As DNA, the CDR3 is TGTGCCAGCAGCTTGGCTTCAGGGGGGACCTACGAGCAGTACTTC.